These T cell receptor beta chains were read from a single sample in a study of OX40 agonist ivuxolimab in advanced cancers. TCRdb keeps only in-frame clones here, not all; method: immunoSEQ multiplex PCR. The sample records 55,000 to 70,000 clones, roughly 84% being singletons. Sequenced material: CD4+ or CD8+ T cells sorted from blood, taken in a trial of the OX40 agonist ivuxolimab. The receptors shown here come from an adult with an advanced solid tumor such as melanoma, head and neck, liver or kidney cancer. CDR3s include the opening cysteine and the closing phenylalanine or tryptophan. Each record gives: clone size, V gene, D gene, J gene, CDR3 protein, CDR3 DNA. The D gene is left open where the match is weak. Size is stated for part of the rows, as once, few or many counts, or as a class when the clone is expanded.

clone_size: NA
v_call: TRBV5-1
d_call: NA
j_call: TRBJ2-7
cdr3_aa: CATATGVIAGDNEQYF
cdr3_nt: TGCGCCACCGCGACAGGGGTAATAGCGGGAGACAACGAGCAGTACTTC

clone_size: NA
v_call: TRBV11-2
d_call: NA
j_call: TRBJ1-3
cdr3_aa: CASSLEQGGNTIYF
cdr3_nt: TGTGCCAGCAGCTTAGAACAGGGTGGAAACACCATATATTTT

clone_size: NA
v_call: TRBV27
d_call: NA
j_call: TRBJ2-3
cdr3_aa: CASSLAGWETDTQYF
cdr3_nt: TGTGCCAGCAGCCTGGCGGGGTGGGAGACAGATACGCAGTATTTT

clone_size: once
v_call: TRBV5-4
d_call: TRBD1
j_call: TRBJ2-6
cdr3_aa: CASSHVQGAGANVLTF
cdr3_nt: TGTGCCAGCAGCCACGTCCAGGGGGCTGGGGCCAACGTCCTGACTTTC

clone_size: NA
v_call: TRBV6-5
d_call: NA
j_call: TRBJ2-3
cdr3_aa: CASSRTDTDTQYF
cdr3_nt: TGTGCCAGCAGTAGGACGGATACAGATACGCAGTATTTT

clone_size: NA
v_call: TRBV30
d_call: TRBD2
j_call: TRBJ2-3
cdr3_aa: CAWSPRFSGRRSDTQYF
cdr3_nt: TGTGCCTGGAGTCCTCGATTTAGCGGGAGGCGCTCAGATACGCAGTATTTT

clone_size: NA
v_call: TRBV2
d_call: TRBD1
j_call: TRBJ1-1
cdr3_aa: CASRNDRVTEAFF
cdr3_nt: TGTGCCAGCAGGAATGACAGGGTCACTGAAGCTTTCTTT

clone_size: NA
v_call: TRBV7-2
d_call: TRBD1
j_call: TRBJ2-3
cdr3_aa: CASAGGIRDTQYF
cdr3_nt: TGTGCCAGCGCAGGGGGCATTAGAGATACGCAGTATTTT

clone_size: NA
v_call: TRBV7-9
d_call: NA
j_call: TRBJ1-3
cdr3_aa: CASSLGSLTNTIYF
cdr3_nt: TGTGCCAGCAGCTTAGGCAGCCTCACGAACACCATATATTTT

clone_size: NA
v_call: TRBV6-1
d_call: TRBD1
j_call: TRBJ2-2
cdr3_aa: CASRGTAYTGELFF
cdr3_nt: TGTGCCAGCAGAGGGACAGCCTACACCGGGGAGCTGTTTTTT

clone_size: NA
v_call: TRBV19
d_call: NA
j_call: TRBJ2-1
cdr3_aa: CASSRGNEQFF
cdr3_nt: TGTGCCAGTAGTCGAGGCAATGAGCAGTTCTTC

clone_size: NA
v_call: TRBV11-2
d_call: TRBD2
j_call: TRBJ2-7
cdr3_aa: CASSGSTGRGILGQYF
cdr3_nt: TGTGCCAGCAGTGGGTCTACGGGGAGGGGAATCTTAGGGCAGTACTTC

clone_size: NA
v_call: TRBV25-1
d_call: NA
j_call: TRBJ2-7
cdr3_aa: CASSGVYEQYF
cdr3_nt: TGTGCCAGCTCCGGGGTTTACGAGCAGTACTTC

clone_size: NA
v_call: TRBV2
d_call: TRBD1
j_call: TRBJ1-1
cdr3_aa: CASSQQGVQNTEAFF
cdr3_nt: TGTGCCAGCAGCCAACAGGGGGTCCAAAACACTGAAGCTTTCTTT

clone_size: NA
v_call: TRBV19
d_call: NA
j_call: TRBJ2-3
cdr3_aa: CASSIKRAGEDTQYF
cdr3_nt: TGTGCCAGTAGTATAAAGCGGGCCGGAGAAGATACGCAGTATTTT

clone_size: NA
v_call: TRBV7-9
d_call: TRBD1
j_call: TRBJ2-1
cdr3_aa: CASSSPRTGDRNNEQFF
cdr3_nt: TGTGCCAGCAGCTCACCCCGGACAGGGGATCGGAACAATGAGCAGTTCTTC

clone_size: medium-sized
v_call: TRBV7-3
d_call: TRBD1
j_call: TRBJ2-7
cdr3_aa: CASSGMVTGLSEQYF
cdr3_nt: TGTGCCAGCAGCGGAATGGTGACAGGGCTTTCCGAGCAGTACTTC

clone_size: NA
v_call: TRBV10-3
d_call: TRBD2
j_call: TRBJ2-2
cdr3_aa: CATLHGTSGGGRTGELFF
cdr3_nt: TGTGCCACCTTACACGGGACTAGCGGGGGGGGCCGGACCGGGGAGCTGTTTTTT

clone_size: NA
v_call: TRBV7-2
d_call: NA
j_call: TRBJ2-3
cdr3_aa: CASSPRRTDTQYF
cdr3_nt: TGTGCCAGCAGCCCAAGGAGGACAGATACGCAGTATTTT

clone_size: NA
v_call: TRBV6-6
d_call: NA
j_call: TRBJ1-2
cdr3_aa: CASSYRQIRGYTF
cdr3_nt: TGTGCCAGCAGTTACAGACAGATTAGGGGCTACACCTTC

clone_size: NA
v_call: TRBV28
d_call: NA
j_call: TRBJ1-1
cdr3_aa: CASSLGNEAFF
cdr3_nt: TGTGCCAGCAGTTTGGGGAATGAAGCTTTCTTT

clone_size: NA
v_call: TRBV7-9
d_call: TRBD1
j_call: TRBJ1-5
cdr3_aa: CASSPTGGNQPQHF
cdr3_nt: TGTGCCAGCAGCCCAACAGGGGGCAATCAGCCCCAGCATTTT

clone_size: NA
v_call: TRBV16
d_call: NA
j_call: TRBJ1-2
cdr3_aa: CASSQSPSGTTNYGYTF
cdr3_nt: TGTGCCAGCAGCCAGTCACCTTCGGGAACTACTAACTATGGCTACACCTTC

clone_size: NA
v_call: TRBV4-1
d_call: NA
j_call: TRBJ1-1
cdr3_aa: CASSQVYRGNTEAFF
cdr3_nt: TGCGCCAGCAGCCAAGTTTACCGAGGGAACACTGAAGCTTTCTTT

clone_size: NA
v_call: TRBV4-1
d_call: NA
j_call: TRBJ1-2
cdr3_aa: CASSRAWESANYGYTF
cdr3_nt: TGCGCCAGCAGCCGAGCCTGGGAGTCAGCTAACTATGGCTACACCTTC

clone_size: NA
v_call: TRBV4-1
d_call: TRBD2
j_call: TRBJ2-2
cdr3_aa: CASSQVAGVGGELFF
cdr3_nt: TGCGCCAGCAGCCAAGTGGCGGGAGTAGGCGGGGAGCTGTTTTTT

clone_size: NA
v_call: TRBV28
d_call: NA
j_call: TRBJ2-7
cdr3_aa: CASSLRLAGYEQYF
cdr3_nt: TGTGCCAGCAGTTTGAGGCTAGCAGGCTACGAGCAGTACTTC

clone_size: NA
v_call: TRBV2
d_call: NA
j_call: TRBJ1-4
cdr3_aa: CASTPFEKLFF
cdr3_nt: TGTGCCAGCACCCCTTTTGAAAAACTGTTTTTT

clone_size: NA
v_call: TRBV29-1
d_call: TRBD1
j_call: TRBJ2-7
cdr3_aa: CSVDTGTGGYEQYF
cdr3_nt: TGCAGCGTTGACACCGGGACAGGGGGTTACGAGCAGTACTTC

clone_size: NA
v_call: TRBV28
d_call: TRBD2
j_call: TRBJ2-3
cdr3_aa: CASSRDYRDTQYF
cdr3_nt: TGTGCCAGCAGTCGGGACTACAGGGATACGCAGTATTTT

clone_size: NA
v_call: TRBV13
d_call: NA
j_call: TRBJ2-3
cdr3_aa: CASSSAPGFTTDTQYF
cdr3_nt: TGTGCCAGCAGCTCCGCCCCGGGATTTACCACAGATACGCAGTATTTT

clone_size: NA
v_call: TRBV5-4
d_call: TRBD1
j_call: TRBJ1-4
cdr3_aa: CASSVDREVGEKLFF
cdr3_nt: TGTGCCAGCAGCGTAGACAGGGAGGTTGGAGAAAAACTGTTTTTT

clone_size: few
v_call: TRBV7-9
d_call: NA
j_call: TRBJ1-5
cdr3_aa: CASSLETGGNQPQHF
cdr3_nt: TGTGCCAGCAGCTTAGAGACGGGGGGCAATCAGCCCCAGCATTTT

clone_size: NA
v_call: TRBV28
d_call: NA
j_call: TRBJ1-5
cdr3_aa: CASSSTQDPHRPQHF
cdr3_nt: TGTGCCAGCAGTTCAACCCAGGATCCCCATCGGCCCCAGCATTTT

clone_size: NA
v_call: TRBV7-2
d_call: NA
j_call: TRBJ2-7
cdr3_aa: CASTRLGLASTYEQYF
cdr3_nt: TGTGCCAGCACCCGCCTGGGGCTAGCGAGCACCTACGAGCAGTACTTC

clone_size: few
v_call: TRBV6-1
d_call: TRBD2
j_call: TRBJ2-7
cdr3_aa: CASSEGLAGLQYF
cdr3_nt: TGTGCCAGCAGTGAAGGACTAGCGGGATTGCAGTACTTC

clone_size: NA
v_call: TRBV2
d_call: TRBD1
j_call: TRBJ1-4
cdr3_aa: CASSGQGIGEKLFF
cdr3_nt: TGTGCCAGCAGTGGACAGGGTATCGGTGAAAAACTGTTTTTT

clone_size: NA
v_call: TRBV7-8
d_call: NA
j_call: TRBJ2-7
cdr3_aa: CASSFGGSHDYEQYF
cdr3_nt: TGTGCCAGCAGCTTTGGGGGTTCCCATGACTACGAGCAGTACTTC

clone_size: NA
v_call: TRBV28
d_call: NA
j_call: TRBJ2-4
cdr3_aa: CASSPRGTKNIQYF
cdr3_nt: TGTGCCAGCAGTCCCAGGGGAACCAAAAACATTCAGTACTTC

clone_size: NA
v_call: TRBV6-5
d_call: TRBD2
j_call: TRBJ2-5
cdr3_aa: CASSPTSGTVTQYF
cdr3_nt: TGTGCCAGCAGTCCTACTAGCGGTACGGTGACCCAGTACTTC

clone_size: NA
v_call: TRBV6-1
d_call: NA
j_call: TRBJ2-1
cdr3_aa: CASSTTYNEQFF
cdr3_nt: TGTGCCAGCTCCACCACCTACAATGAGCAGTTCTTC